The 29 T cell receptor beta chains below were found in one sample sequenced in a study of Ad26.COV2.S vaccination and SARS-CoV-2 variants. This table comes from immunoSEQ multiplex PCR, and its TCRdb copy is limited to in-frame clones, with some not included. Altogether over 90,000 clones are present, around 81% being singletons, with the ten largest covering roughly a sixth. The sample consisted of peripheral blood, taken after recovery from COVID-19. Source of these receptors: a human donor who had recovered from COVID-19.

V usage is TRBV3-1 (or the pseudogene TRBV3-2) and J usage is TRBJ1-4, with no clear D. Trimming pared 2 bases from V and 0 bases from J, leaving 4 bases between. Germline V CDR1 and CDR2: LGHDT, YNNKEL (reference sequence). The CDR3 length is 14 residues. CDR3 protein: CASSQSATNEKLFF. CDR3 nucleotides: TGTGCCAGCAGCCAAAGTGCAACTAATGAAAAACTGTTTTTT.

This chain links TRBV5-1 with TRBJ1-4; no firm D call. This CDR3 is built from 17 residues. Germline V lookup: CDR1 SGHRS, CDR2 YFSETQ. V lost 4 bases and J lost 0, with 16 bases in between. The chain's CDR3 is CASSPGRMPPTNEKLFF. In DNA form, the CDR3 reads TGCGCCAGCAGCCCTGGACGGATGCCACCAACTAATGAAAAACTGTTTTTT.

CDR3 in amino acids: CASSIQRSDSPLHF. CDR3 bases: TGTGCCAGTAGTATACAGAGGAGTGATTCACCCCTCCACTTT. The V gene is TRBV19, the J gene TRBJ1-6; D unresolved. Germline V lookup: CDR1 LNHDA, CDR2 SQIVND (reference sequence). The CDR3 contains 14 residues. Trimming left V 2 bases short and J 8 bases short, with 10 bases between.

The chain employs TRBV19 and TRBJ1-1, with D possibly TRBD1 on 6 matching bases. Germline CDR1 reads LNHDA; CDR2 reads SQIVND (reference sequence). This CDR3 spans 19 amino acids. Between the trimmed V and J ends, which lost 3 bases and 7 bases, there was a span of 30 bases. The CDR3 spells CASSIALGGGTAPPFEAFF. In DNA form, the CDR3 reads TGTGCCAGTAGTATCGCCCTAGGCGGGGGCACTGCTCCCCCCTTTGAAGCTTTCTTT.

This clone is a singleton in its sample. V usage is TRBV29-1 and J usage is TRBJ2-7, with D possibly being TRBD1 or TRBD2 (5 bases each). The CDR3 totals 12 residues. Trimming removed 7 bases at V and 3 bases at J, with 13 bases between. CDR1 and CDR2 from the germline V gene are SQVTM and ANQGSEA. The CDR3 protein is CSGRTTGYEQYF. The CDR3 DNA sequence: TGCAGCGGGAGGACAACCGGCTACGAGCAGTACTTC.

In its sample, this clone was seen once. The chain has TRBV9 and TRBJ2-3; TRBD2 matches 10 bases. V trimming: 4 bases; J trimming: 2 bases; junction bases outside the gene matches: 4. The CDR3 runs 15 residues. From germline, CDR1 is SGDLS and CDR2 YYNGEE. The CDR3 region is CASSPLAGDTDTQYF. The CDR3 region has the DNA TGTGCCAGCAGCCCCCTAGCGGGGGACACAGATACGCAGTATTTT.

The chain employs TRBV12-3 or TRBV12-4 and TRBJ2-3, with unresolved D. There are 13 residues in the CDR3. V gave up 4 bases and J gave up 4 bases, with 9 bases separating them. The CDR3 bases are TGTGCCAGCAGTTCCCAGCGCGCAGATACGCAGTATTTT. It translates to CASSSQRADTQYF.

The gene calls are TRBV20-1 and TRBJ2-1; TRBD2 is a possible D gene (7 bases). Germline CDR1 is DFQATT and CDR2 is SNEGSKA (reference sequence). The V end lost 3 bases, the J end lost 4 bases, and 19 bases lay between the germline ends. The length of the CDR3 is 16 residues. The CDR3 loop reads CSASFVGGGNYNEQFF. The DNA of the CDR3 is TGCAGTGCTAGTTTTGTTGGCGGGGGCAATTACAATGAGCAGTTCTTC.

The chain links TRBV24-1 to TRBJ2-5, with unresolved D. The germline V gene encodes CDR1 KGHDR and CDR2 SFDVKD. This CDR3 has 12 residues. The V gene lost 3 bases and the J gene lost 4 bases, with 5 bases spanning the gap. CDR3 protein: CATSDPRETQYF. The CDR3 DNA follows: TGTGCCACCAGTGATCCAAGAGAGACCCAGTACTTC.

The chain uses TRBV4-2 and TRBJ2-5; D is perhaps TRBD1 or TRBD2 (6 bases each). The V gene's germline CDR1 is LGHNA and CDR2 YNFKEQ. Between the trimmed V and J ends, which lost 0 bases and 4 bases, there was a span of 12 bases. CDR3 length: 15 amino acids. The DNA for the CDR3 is TGTGCCAGCAGCCAAGATAGGGGGGTGGGAGAGACCCAGTACTTC. It translates to CASSQDRGVGETQYF.

The chain employs TRBV7-2 and TRBJ1-1, with a weak D call TRBD1 (6 bases). Germline CDR1 reads SGHTA; CDR2 reads FQGNSA. V gave up 0 bases and J gave up 7 bases, with 18 bases separating them. CDR3 length: 16 amino acids. CDR3 in DNA: TGTGCCAGCAGCTTAGCGGTCGAGCGGGGGCCGGTTGAAGCTTTCTTT. As protein: CASSLAVERGPVEAFF.

The chain has TRBV10-2 and TRBJ2-7, with 7 bases aligning to TRBD1. CDR1 and CDR2 (germline): WSHSY, SAAADI. The CDR3 consists of 16 residues. V gave up 0 bases and J gave up 3 bases; unmatched junction bases: 8. The CDR3 region is CASSESTPGQLYEQYF. The CDR3 coding sequence is TGCGCCAGCAGTGAGTCCACACCGGGACAGCTCTACGAGCAGTACTTC.

Concerning this clone itself: The DNA is left out, because the CDR3 cannot be placed on it with certainty; the CDR3 is given as TCRdb lists it. The V gene is TRBV30, the J gene TRBJ1-4; the table's D call, TRBD1, has no DNA check behind it. Inclusive of both ends, the CDR3 amounts to 14 amino acids. Germline CDR1 reads GTSNPN; CDR2 reads SVGIG (reference sequence). The CDR3 spells CALGSGQGREKLFF.

This sequence joins TRBV30 and TRBJ1-1; the D is unclear. Germline lookup yields CDR1 GTSNPN and CDR2 SVGIG (reference sequence). V lost 2 bases and J 0 bases, leaving 4 bases between the germline ends. The CDR3 length is 12 residues. The CDR3 region is CAWSLVNTEAFF. CDR3 sequence (DNA): TGTGCCTGGAGTCTGGTGAACACTGAAGCTTTCTTT.

The rearrangement joins TRBV7-2 to TRBJ2-7, with D perhaps being TRBD1 or TRBD2 (5 bases each). The CDR3 extends over 15 amino acids. The ends were cut back, 4 bases at V and 7 bases at J, with 20 bases in the middle. CDR1 SGHTA and CDR2 FQGNSA come from the germline V gene. The CDR3, as DNA: TGTGCCAGCAGCTCCCAATTGGGCAGGGAGTGGGAGCAGTACTTC. It codes for CASSSQLGREWEQYF.

This chain connects TRBV12-3 or TRBV12-4 to TRBJ1-1; no firm D call. CDR3 length: 12 amino acids. V was cut by 8 bases and J by 6 bases, with 13 bases left in between. CDR3 DNA: TGTGCCAGCGAAGGTCCAGCCTCTGAAGCTTTCTTT. Amino acid sequence: CASEGPASEAFF.

The chain combines TRBV5-6 with TRBJ2-3, with 8 bases matching TRBD1. Germline values: CDR1 SGHDT, CDR2 YYEEEE. This CDR3 is built from 17 residues. The junction had 14 bases not matched to a gene; V was cut back by 0 bases and J by 8 bases. The CDR3 DNA is TGTGCCAGCAGCTTGGGGACAGGGTACGAAGTCGAAGGTACGCAGTATTTT. This encodes CASSLGTGYEVEGTQYF.

Many counts were recorded for this clone. V and J are TRBV6-6 and TRBJ2-4, with D tentatively TRBD1 or TRBD2 (5 bases each). Trimming removed 2 bases at V and 0 bases at J, with 5 bases between. There are 14 residues in the CDR3. CDR1 and CDR2 (germline): MNHNY, SVGAGI (reference sequence). CDR3 in DNA: TGTGCCAGCAGTTACGGGACAGCCAAAAACATTCAGTACTTC. Translating it yields CASSYGTAKNIQYF.

The chain has TRBV10-2 and TRBJ1-2; TRBD1 matches 8 bases. Looked up from germline, CDR1 is WSHSY and CDR2 is SAAADI. CDR3 length equals 13 residues. V gave up 6 bases and J gave up 8 bases; unmatched junction bases: 8. CDR3 sequence: CASSLDRAVGYTF. The CDR3 region has the DNA TGCGCCAGCAGCCTGGACAGGGCTGTGGGCTACACCTTC.

V and J are TRBV3-1 (or the pseudogene TRBV3-2) and TRBJ2-3, with 14 nucleotides matching TRBD2. V lost 4 bases and J lost 10; bases outside the gene matches: 7. Germline CDR1 and CDR2: LGHDT and YNNKEL (reference sequence). The CDR3 extends over 15 amino acids. As DNA, the CDR3 is TGTGCCAGCAGCCGAAAGGGGACTAGCGGGGGTTCGCAGTATTTT. It yields the protein CASSRKGTSGGSQYF.

The chain uses TRBV18 and TRBJ2-7; no firm D call. This CDR3 is built from 14 residues. V gave up 2 bases and J gave up 3 bases, with 11 bases separating them. Germline CDR1 is KGHSH and CDR2 is LQKENI. CDR3 in DNA: TGTGCCAGCTCACCAGAAGCCGAGAACTACGAGCAGTACTTC. Its protein product is CASSPEAENYEQYF.

V gene TRBV7-9 combines with J gene TRBJ2-7; the D gene could be TRBD1 or TRBD2 (8 bases each). The V and J ends lost 10 bases and 1 base respectively, with 20 bases between them. The CDR3 is 15 residues long. Germline V lookup: CDR1 SEHNR, CDR2 FQNEAQ (reference sequence). The CDR3 region has the DNA TGTGCCACCGTCAGGGGGCGGGGGGCTTCCTACGAGCAGTACTTC. It encodes CATVRGRGASYEQYF.

This chain connects TRBV5-1 to TRBJ1-4, with D perhaps matching TRBD1 (6 bases). The CDR3 extends over 12 amino acids. V lost 4 bases and J lost 8, with 9 bases in between. Germline CDR1 and CDR2: SGHRS and YFSETQ. The chain's CDR3 is CASSLQGEKLFF. DNA of the CDR3: TGCGCCAGCAGCCTACAGGGCGAAAAACTGTTTTTT.

The rearrangement joins TRBV19 to TRBJ1-4; TRBD1 might be the D (5 bases). The V end was cut by 7 bases, the J end by 8 bases, with 14 bases between. The CDR3 contains 13 residues. Germline lookup yields CDR1 LNHDA and CDR2 SQIVND (reference sequence). The CDR3 protein is CASMEGDLEKLFF. The CDR3 region has the DNA TGTGCCAGTATGGAAGGGGATCTGGAAAAACTGTTTTTT. The entire variable domain, with the rest obtained from reference TRBV19 and TRBJ1-4, is as follows: DGGITQSPKYLFRKEGQNVTLSCEQNLNHDAMYWYRQDPGQGLRLIYYSQIVNDFQKGDIAEGYSVSREKKESFPLTVTSAQKNPTAFYLCASMEGDLEKLFFGSGTQLSVL.

This chain links TRBV10-1 with TRBJ1-1; 7 positions agree with TRBD1. The germline gives CDR1 WNHNN, CDR2 SYGVQD (reference sequence). The J segment lost 1 base and the V segment lost 7 bases, leaving 3 bases of the junction unmatched. The length of the CDR3 is 13 residues. The CDR3 bases are TGCGCCAGCACTCGGGACAGGAACACTGAAGCTTTCTTT. Its protein is CASTRDRNTEAFF.

The CDR3 loop reads CASSRGPQGEKLFF. The CDR3 DNA reads TGTGCCAGCTCCAGGGGTCCCCAGGGGGAAAAACTGTTTTTT. The chain recombines TRBV7-2 with TRBJ1-4, with D perhaps matching TRBD1 (6 bases). Germline V gives CDR1 SGHTA, CDR2 FQGNSA. The CDR3 has 14 residues. V shed 8 bases and J shed 8 bases, with 18 bases lying between them.

This clone appeared a few times. The chain carries TRBV7-2 and TRBJ1-2; D gene uncertain. Per germline, CDR1 SGHTA and CDR2 FQGNSA. The CDR3 consists of 15 residues. V was cut by 2 bases and J by 4 bases, with 14 bases left in between. DNA of the CDR3: TGTGCCAGCAGCTTAACGGCAGCCTCTCCCTATGGCTACACCTTC. Amino acid sequence: CASSLTAASPYGYTF.

The V and J genes are TRBV2 and TRBJ1-5, with no clear D. Between the trimmed V and J ends, which lost 2 bases and 4 bases, there was a span of 6 bases. Germline-derived CDR1 and CDR2 are SNHLY and FYNNEI. CDR3 size: 13 residues. The CDR3 nucleotides read TGTGCCAGCAGTGAATTTGAGAATCAGCCCCAGCATTTT. This translates into CASSEFENQPQHF.

The chain recombines TRBV5-4 with TRBJ2-5, with 7 bases lining up with TRBD1. Germline loops: CDR1 SGHNT, CDR2 YYREEE (reference sequence). The CDR3 length is 15 residues. V gave up 7 bases and J gave up 1 base; unmatched junction bases: 10. The CDR3 nucleotides read TGTGCCAGCGGAAGACAGGGAGCGATCCAAGAGACCCAGTACTTC. Amino acid sequence: CASGRQGAIQETQYF.